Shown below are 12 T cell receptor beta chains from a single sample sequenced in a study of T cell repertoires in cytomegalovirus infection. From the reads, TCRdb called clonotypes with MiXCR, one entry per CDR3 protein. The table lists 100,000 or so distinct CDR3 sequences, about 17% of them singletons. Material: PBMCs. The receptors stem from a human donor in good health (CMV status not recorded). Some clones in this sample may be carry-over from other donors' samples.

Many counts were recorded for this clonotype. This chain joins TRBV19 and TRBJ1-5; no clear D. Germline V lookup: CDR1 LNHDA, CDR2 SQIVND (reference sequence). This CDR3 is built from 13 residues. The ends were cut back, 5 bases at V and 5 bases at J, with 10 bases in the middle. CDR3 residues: CASSPQEDQPQHF. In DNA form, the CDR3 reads TGTGCCAGTAGTCCCCAGGAGGATCAGCCCCAGCATTTT.

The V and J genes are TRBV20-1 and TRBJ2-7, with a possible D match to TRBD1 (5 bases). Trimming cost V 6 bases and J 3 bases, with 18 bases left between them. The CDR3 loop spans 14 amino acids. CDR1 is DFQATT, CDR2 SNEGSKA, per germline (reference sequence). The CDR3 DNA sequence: TGCAGTGCCCACCCAGGGAAGACCAGCTACGAGCAGTACTTC. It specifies CSAHPGKTSYEQYF.

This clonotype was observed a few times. CDR3 bases: TGTGCCAGCAGCCGACAGACGGCTTCTAACTATGGCTACACCTTC. This gives the protein CASSRQTASNYGYTF. The V gene is TRBV5-4, the J gene TRBJ1-2, with D possibly TRBD1 on 5 matching bases. The CDR3 length is 15 residues. V was pared by 4 bases and J by 0 bases, with 13 bases between. In germline, CDR1 is SGHNT, CDR2 YYREEE (reference sequence).

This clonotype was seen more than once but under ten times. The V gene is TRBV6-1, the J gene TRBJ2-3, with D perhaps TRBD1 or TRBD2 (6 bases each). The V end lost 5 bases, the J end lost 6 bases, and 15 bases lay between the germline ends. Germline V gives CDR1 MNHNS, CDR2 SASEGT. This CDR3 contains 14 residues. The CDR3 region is CASSPTRGRDTQYF. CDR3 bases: TGTGCCAGCAGTCCGACACGGGGGCGGGATACGCAGTATTTT.

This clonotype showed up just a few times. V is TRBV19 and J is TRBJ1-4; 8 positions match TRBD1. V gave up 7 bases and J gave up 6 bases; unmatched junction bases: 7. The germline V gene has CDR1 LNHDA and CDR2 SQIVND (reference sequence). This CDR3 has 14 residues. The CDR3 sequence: CASTHDRGDEKLFF. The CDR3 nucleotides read TGTGCCAGTACCCACGACAGGGGCGATGAAAAACTGTTTTTT.

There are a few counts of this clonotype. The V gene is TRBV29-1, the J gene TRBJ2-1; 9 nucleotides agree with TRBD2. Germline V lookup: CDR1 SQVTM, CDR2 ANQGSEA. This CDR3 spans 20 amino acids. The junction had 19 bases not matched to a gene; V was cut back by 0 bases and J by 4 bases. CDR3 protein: CSVEDRTARGGRERYNEQFF. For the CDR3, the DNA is TGCAGCGTTGAAGATCGTACCGCGCGGGGGGGCCGGGAAAGGTACAATGAGCAGTTCTTC.

CDR3 DNA sequence: TGTGCCAGCAGCTGGGGGACAGGGGGACTCTACGAGCAGTACTTC. This translates into CASSWGTGGLYEQYF. The V gene is TRBV5-4, the J gene TRBJ2-7; TRBD1 matches 11 bases. Germline V lookup: CDR1 SGHNT, CDR2 YYREEE (reference sequence). The CDR3 extends over 15 amino acids. V shed 3 bases and J 3 bases; nucleotides not matched to a gene: 5. Full variable domain (remainder filled in from reference TRBV5-4 and TRBJ2-7): ETGVTQSPTHLIKTRGQQVTLRCSSQSGHNTVSWYQQALGQGPQFIFQYYREEENGRGNFPPRFSGLQFPNYSSELNVNALELDDSALYLCASSWGTGGLYEQYFGPGTRLTVT.

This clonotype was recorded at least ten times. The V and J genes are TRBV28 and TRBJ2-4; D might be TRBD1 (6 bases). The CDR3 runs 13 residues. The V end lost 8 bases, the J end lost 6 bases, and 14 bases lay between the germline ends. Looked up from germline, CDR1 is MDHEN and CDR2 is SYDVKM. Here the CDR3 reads CASLGQSINIQYF. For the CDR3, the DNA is TGTGCCAGCCTTGGACAGAGTATAAACATTCAGTACTTC. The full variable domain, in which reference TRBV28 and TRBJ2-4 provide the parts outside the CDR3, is DVKVTQSSRYLVKRTGEKVFLECVQDMDHENMFWYRQDPGLGLRLIYFSYDVKMKEKGDIPEGYSVSREKKERFSLILESASTNQTSMYLCASLGQSINIQYFGAGTRLSVL.

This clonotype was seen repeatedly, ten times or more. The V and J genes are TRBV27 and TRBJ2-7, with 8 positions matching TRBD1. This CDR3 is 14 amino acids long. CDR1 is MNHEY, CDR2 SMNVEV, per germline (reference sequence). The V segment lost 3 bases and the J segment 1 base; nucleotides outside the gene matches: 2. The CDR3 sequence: CASSLDRVSYEQYF. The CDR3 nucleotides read TGTGCCAGCAGTTTGGACAGGGTTTCCTACGAGCAGTACTTC.

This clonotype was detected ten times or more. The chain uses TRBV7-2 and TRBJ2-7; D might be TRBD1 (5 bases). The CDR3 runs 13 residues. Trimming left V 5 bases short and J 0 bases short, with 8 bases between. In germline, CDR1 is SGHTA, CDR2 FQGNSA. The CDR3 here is CASSEDNSYEQYF. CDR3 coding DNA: TGTGCCAGCAGCGAGGACAACTCCTACGAGCAGTACTTC.

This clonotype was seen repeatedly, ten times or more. CDR3 protein: CASWRPGHSTDTQYF. CDR3 coding DNA: TGTGCCAGCTGGCGACCGGGACATAGCACAGATACGCAGTATTTT. The chain combines TRBV7-2 with TRBJ2-3; D is perhaps TRBD1 (6 bases). This CDR3 region has 15 residues. Germline V lookup: CDR1 SGHTA, CDR2 FQGNSA. V gave up 8 bases and J gave up 0 bases, with 15 bases separating them.

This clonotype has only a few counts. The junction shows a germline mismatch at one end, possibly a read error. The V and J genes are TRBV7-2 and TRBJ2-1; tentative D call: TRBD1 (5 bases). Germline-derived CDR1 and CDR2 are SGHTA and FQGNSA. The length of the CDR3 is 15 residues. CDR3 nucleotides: TGTGCCAGCAGCCTCCGTGGGGCTTACTACAATGACCAGTTCTTC. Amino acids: CASSLRGAYYNDQFF.